The entry below gives a single TCR beta chain sequence along with its context. Its antigen is not yet known. Base quality data are lacking; no much larger clone is found one base away. The CDR3, from cysteine to phenylalanine, totals 14 residues. The DNA shown is the 42-base CDR3, in frame from base 1. CDR1 and CDR2 are drawn from the germline V gene: SGHTA, FQGTGA. At the junction V is shortened by 5 bases and J by 4 bases; bases outside the gene matches: 3. The data are from a study of blood T cell repertoires in COVID-19 (dated by TCRdb to about 2020). For the study in its entirety: The collaborator samples originated in the United States, Italy and Spain and spanned the acute and convalescent phases of COVID-19. The material from the prospective study consisted of cDNA or gDNA derived from T cells, B-cell-depleted T cells, or PBMCs. The dataset comprised deeply sampled blood TCRbeta repertoires from subjects exposed to, actively infected with, or recovered from COVID-19. A freely available public database, intended as a resource for researchers studying the immune response to SARS-CoV-2, is where the repertoires were released. Samples came from the ongoing ImmuneRACE study (first 160 participants) plus 1,254 subjects from 6 global collaborators. A de-identified subject ID, COVID-19 status, age in years and sex were almost always included in the sample metadata. HLA class I and class II types, where available, came from metadata supplied by the sample provider rather than from assay-based typing.

TCRbeta CDR3 regions were amplified from genomic DNA using the immunoSEQ Assay, a bias-controlled multiplex PCR. The paper's processing steps were these. The number of nucleated cells in each sample was estimated from the amplification of reference gene primers within the assay. To quantify the absolute abundance of each unique TCRbeta CDR3 rearrangement, sequence reads were collapsed and filtered. For each sample, productive Simpson clonality was calculated as the square root of Simpson's diversity index over productive rearrangements. This immuneACCESS table, as held by TCRdb, lists in-frame sequences with V and J called but not all clones. Of the missing ones, under half trace to an unresolved V gene in checked studies; the others have no known cause. V and J calls plus clone size are reproduced from that table; the DNA served to infer D and trimming. This sample has 330,000 or so clones in its table, and about nine tenths of those were observed once. Just under 4% of the sample is held by the ten biggest clonotypes.

One collaborating source in Seattle enrolled patients while the patients were actively infected and followed the patients over time throughout the course of disease. The collaborating institutions used their own protocols to collect whole blood in K2EDTA tubes. For TCRbeta analysis, collaborator samples were shipped as frozen whole blood, as isolated PBMCs, or as DNA extracted from either sample type. Summary of the overall study and its limitations: The quantity of clinical and demographic metadata differed by source and by participant and was supplied without curation.

This receptor was taken from a woman between 55 and 75 years old with COVID-19, enrolled during active disease. The chain is encoded by TRBV7-3 joined to TRBJ2-3; the junction holds 10 bases that match TRBD1. The sample was peripheral blood. Here is the DNA: TGTGCCAGCAGCAGGGACAGGGGACCAGATACGCAGTATTTT. Translated, it gives CASSRDRGPDTQYF.